Reported below is one TCR beta chain. The antigen is undetermined. Profiling relied on immunoSEQ multiplex PCR, and the TCRdb table lists in-frame clones only, not all of them. This table holds approximately 100,000 clones, about 82% found once. These data come from a study of T cell responses to AZD1222 COVID-19 vaccine. General study points: The donor cohort was predominantly white British with a female majority, and clonal diversity may have been underestimated.

With V trimmed by 5 bases and J by 2 bases, 6 bases remained unmatched. Germline V gene sequence: CDR1 ENHRY, CDR2 SYGVKD. The CDR3 is 14 residues long. The sequence was collected from an adult in good health. Sequenced here: peripheral blood, sampled on day 0 of AZD1222 vaccination. The V and J genes are TRBV10-3 and TRBJ2-7, with TRBD1 identical over 7 bases. This chain's CDR3 is CAISLQGTPYEQYF. The DNA of the CDR3 is TGTGCCATCAGTTTACAGGGGACCCCCTACGAGCAGTACTTC.